Shown below are 14 T cell receptor beta chains from a single sample sequenced in a study of T-cell reconstitution after alpha-beta-depleted transplantation in children. TCRbeta library preparation incorporated unique molecular identifiers. TCRdb called the PCR reads again in MiXCR, with one record for every CDR3 protein. This sample yields some 830,000 distinct CDR3 sequences, of which roughly 15% are seen a single time; approximately 4.5% belongs to the top ten. The sequences come from PBMCs, mostly from graft donor cells, collected 360 days after TCRalphabeta/CD19-depleted stem cell transplant. Receptors were obtained from a male patient between 10 and 17 years old who had a stem cell transplant for acute lymphoblastic leukemia, so the T cells may come from the graft donor.

This clonotype was observed a few times. CDR3 residues: CASTKTSGHLGNEQFF. CDR3 bases: TGCGCCAGCACCAAGACTAGCGGACATTTGGGCAATGAGCAGTTCTTC. This chain connects TRBV5-1 to TRBJ2-1; 9 bases line up with TRBD2. Trimming took 6 bases from V and 6 from J; bases not matched to a gene: 13. CDR3 size: 16 residues. In germline, CDR1 is SGHRS, CDR2 YFSETQ.

In its sample, this clonotype was seen many times. The chain employs TRBV9 and TRBJ1-1; TRBD1 matches at 7 bases. The V gene's germline CDR1 is SGDLS and CDR2 YYNGEE. V shed 4 bases, J shed 0 bases, and the junction held 3 bases outside the gene matches. The CDR3 totals 14 residues. The CDR3 region is CASSPQGMNTEAFF. DNA of the CDR3: TGTGCCAGCAGCCCACAGGGGATGAACACTGAAGCTTTCTTT.

J is TRBJ2-1 and V is TRBV12-3 or TRBV12-4; 10 bases are shared with TRBD2. The CDR3 is made up of 16 amino acids. V was pared by 0 bases and J by 9 bases, with 8 bases of the junction left unmatched. This CDR3 reads CASSLAGASGSGEQFF. The DNA of the CDR3 is TGTGCCAGCAGTTTAGCGGGGGCTAGCGGGAGCGGTGAGCAGTTCTTC.

The rearrangement joins TRBV5-1 to TRBJ1-6; no definite D call. The CDR3 covers 15 residues. Germline V gene data show CDR1 as SGHRS and CDR2 as YFSETQ. V dropped 0 bases and J dropped 4 bases, with 8 bases sitting between them. This CDR3 is CASSLVPGYNSPLHF. CDR3 coding DNA: TGCGCCAGCAGCTTGGTTCCAGGATATAATTCACCCCTCCACTTT.

In its sample, this clonotype was seen a few times. The chain is built from TRBV18 and TRBJ2-5, with no clear D. Germline V gene data show CDR1 as KGHSH and CDR2 as LQKENI. The length of the CDR3 is 13 residues. V was shortened by 3 bases and J by 2 bases, with 7 bases between the two germline ends. The CDR3 nucleotides are TGTGCCAGCTCACCGAGACTTCAAGAGACCCAGTACTTC. This translates into CASSPRLQETQYF.

The sample holds a few counts of this clonotype. V usage is TRBV5-1 and J usage is TRBJ2-1; D possibly corresponds to TRBD1 (6 bases). The CDR3 sequence is 15 residues long. CDR1 and CDR2 from the germline V gene are SGHRS and YFSETQ. The V end lost 4 bases, the J end lost 2 bases, and 13 bases lay between the germline ends. As DNA, the CDR3 is TGCGCCAGCAGCCACCAACAGGGCCCCTACAATGAGCAGTTCTTC. It yields the protein CASSHQQGPYNEQFF.

This sequence joins TRBV29-1 and TRBJ1-4; D is undetermined. V lost 2 bases to trimming and J lost 3 bases, with 7 bases between them. Germline V gene lookup returns CDR1 SQVTM and CDR2 ANQGSEA. The CDR3 is 13 residues long. CDR3 nucleotide sequence: TGCAGCGTTGAAAGGAGGGCTAATGAAAAACTGTTTTTT. Its translation: CSVERRANEKLFF.

This clonotype was found a few times. The genes are TRBV5-5 and TRBJ2-3; D is possibly TRBD2 (5 bases). Germline CDR1 is SGHKS and CDR2 is YYEKEE (reference sequence). The CDR3 consists of 14 residues. With 1 base removed from V and 4 bases from J, the gap between germline ends came to 10 bases. The CDR3 loop reads CASSLLGGPDTQYF. The CDR3 DNA is TGTGCCAGCAGCTTGCTGGGCGGGCCAGATACGCAGTATTTT.

This clonotype was found many times. The CDR3 spells CSAWGTGGVETQYF. CDR3 coding DNA: TGCAGCGCCTGGGGGACAGGGGGCGTAGAGACCCAGTACTTC. V and J are TRBV29-1 and TRBJ2-5, with 12 bases that match TRBD1. Germline values: CDR1 SQVTM, CDR2 ANQGSEA. V lost 7 bases, J lost 4 bases, and 7 bases stayed unmatched. The CDR3 has 14 residues.

The sample holds one count of this clonotype. The CDR3 region has the DNA TGTGCCAGCACCCCCCGTTTGCGGGACGGGGAGCTGTTTTTT. Translating it yields CASTPRLRDGELFF. The V call is TRBV6-1, the J call TRBJ2-2, with a possible D match to TRBD2 (6 bases). Trimming pared 7 bases from V and 7 bases from J, leaving 16 bases between. The CDR3 is 14 amino acids. The germline CDR1 and CDR2 sequences are MNHNS and SASEGT.

This clonotype was detected a few times. The CDR3 nucleotides read TGCAGTGCTGAGAGGACAGGGGGGAAGGGAAATGAGCAGTTCTTC. It specifies CSAERTGGKGNEQFF. The chain is built from TRBV20-1 and TRBJ2-1, with TRBD1 matching 10 bases. V was clipped by 5 bases and J by 7 bases; unmatched bases: 11. The germline V gene encodes CDR1 DFQATT and CDR2 SNEGSKA (reference sequence). There are 15 residues in the CDR3.

The chain is built from TRBV20-1 and TRBJ2-7; perhaps TRBD1 as D (6 bases). Germline CDR1 DFQATT, CDR2 SNEGSKA (reference sequence). CDR3 size: 14 residues. The germline V and J ends were trimmed by 7 bases and 2 bases, with 18 bases remaining between them. The CDR3 sequence is CSVLEGGVPYEQYF. The CDR3 bases are TGCAGTGTGCTAGAAGGGGGAGTCCCCTACGAGCAGTACTTC.

The V and J genes are TRBV6-5 and TRBJ2-2, with D tentatively TRBD2 (5 bases). The CDR3 consists of 17 residues. V gave up 0 bases and J gave up 0 bases, with 11 bases separating them. Germline CDR1 MNHEY, CDR2 SVGAGI. DNA of the CDR3: TGTGCCAGCAGTTACTCCTTGGCGGGTGCGAACACCGGGGAGCTGTTTTTT. Protein: CASSYSLAGANTGELFF.

The chain recombines TRBV5-5 with TRBJ2-7; 8 nucleotides align to TRBD2. V was pared by 1 base and J by 2 bases, with 8 bases of the junction left unmatched. There are 16 residues in the CDR3. Germline loops: CDR1 SGHKS, CDR2 YYEKEE (reference sequence). CDR3 in amino acids: CASSLLSGRYAYEQYF. The CDR3 coding sequence is TGTGCCAGCAGCTTGCTGAGCGGGAGATACGCCTACGAGCAGTACTTC.